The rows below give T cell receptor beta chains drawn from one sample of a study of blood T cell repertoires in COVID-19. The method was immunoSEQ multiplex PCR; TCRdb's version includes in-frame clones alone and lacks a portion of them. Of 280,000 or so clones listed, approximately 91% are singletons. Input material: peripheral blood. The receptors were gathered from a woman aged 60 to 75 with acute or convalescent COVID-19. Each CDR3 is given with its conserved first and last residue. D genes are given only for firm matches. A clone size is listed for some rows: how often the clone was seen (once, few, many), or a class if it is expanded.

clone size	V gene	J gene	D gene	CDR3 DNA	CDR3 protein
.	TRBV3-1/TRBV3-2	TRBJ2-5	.	TGTGCCAGCAGCCAAGATACAGGGACGGAGACCCAGTACTTC	CASSQDTGTETQYF
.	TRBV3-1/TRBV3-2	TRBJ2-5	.	TGTGCCAGCAGCCACCTCGGTGTGAACGGGGAGACCCAGTACTTC	CASSHLGVNGETQYF
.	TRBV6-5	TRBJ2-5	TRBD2	TGTGCCAGCATAAGACTAGCGGGAGTGGAGACCCAGTACTTC	CASIRLAGVETQYF
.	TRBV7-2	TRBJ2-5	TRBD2	TGTGCCAGCAGTTTAGCGGGGGGGCGAGAGACCCAGTACTTC	CASSLAGGRETQYF
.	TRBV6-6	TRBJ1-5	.	TGTGCCAGCAGTAGGGACACCAGCAATCAGCCCCAGCATTTT	CASSRDTSNQPQHF
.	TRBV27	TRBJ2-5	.	TGTGCCAGCAGAGGCAGGGTGGGTTACCAAGAGACCCAGTACTTC	CASRGRVGYQETQYF
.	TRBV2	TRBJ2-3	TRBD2	TGTGCCAGCAGTCTAGCGGGGGGCGGGTTCACAGATACGCAGTATTTT	CASSLAGGGFTDTQYF
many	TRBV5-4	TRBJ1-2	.	TGTGCCAGCAGCTCCCTATTGTCTGGCTACACCTTC	CASSSLLSGYTF
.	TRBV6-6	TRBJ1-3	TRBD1	TGTGCCAGCATCCGGGACAGGGGGCTCTCTGGAAACACCATATATTTT	CASIRDRGLSGNTIYF
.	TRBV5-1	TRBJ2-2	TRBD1	TGCGCCAGCAGCTTGGGGGACAGGGACACCGGGGAGCTGTTTTTT	CASSLGDRDTGELFF
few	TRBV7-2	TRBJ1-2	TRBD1	TGTGCCAGCAGCTTCGACAGGGGGAACTATGGCTACACCTTC	CASSFDRGNYGYTF
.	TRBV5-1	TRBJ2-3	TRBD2	TGCGCCAGCAGCCCCGCATCTAGCGGGGGGGCCCAAAATACGCAGTATTTT	CASSPASSGGAQNTQYF